Each of the 31 T cell receptor beta chains below was sequenced from the same sample in a study of OX40 agonist ivuxolimab in advanced cancers. Clones were sequenced by immunoSEQ multiplex PCR, and TCRdb holds only the in-frame ones, with some missing. This sample has 65,000 to 100,000 clones, with approximately 85% found just once. The sequenced sample was CD4+ or CD8+ T cells sorted from blood, obtained in a trial of the OX40 agonist ivuxolimab. Receptor source: an adult with an advanced solid tumor such as melanoma, head and neck, liver or kidney cancer.

V is TRBV11-3 and J is TRBJ2-7, with D possibly matching TRBD1 (7 bases). With 5 bases removed from V and 2 bases from J, the gap between germline ends came to 13 bases. CDR3 size: 14 residues. Germline-derived CDR1 and CDR2 are SGHNT and YENEEA. The CDR3 protein is CASSPGGRPYEQYF. The DNA of the CDR3 is TGTGCCAGCAGCCCAGGGGGGAGGCCCTACGAGCAGTACTTC.

V and J are TRBV2 and TRBJ1-4; D possibly corresponds to TRBD1 (5 bases). The CDR3 has 15 amino acids. The germline V gene has CDR1 SNHLY and CDR2 FYNNEI. The V end was cut by 2 bases, the J end by 5 bases, with 12 bases between. CDR3 DNA: TGTGCCAGCAGTGAACCTCAGGGAGGAAATGAAAAACTGTTTTTT. The encoded protein is CASSEPQGGNEKLFF.

This clone was detected a few times. The rearrangement links TRBV7-2 to TRBJ1-2, with TRBD1 matching over 8 bases. V lost 4 bases, J lost 0 bases, and 4 bases stayed unmatched. The CDR3 runs 15 residues. Per germline, CDR1 SGHTA and CDR2 FQGNSA. CDR3 nucleotides: TGTGCCAGCAGCTACCAGGGGGCCCCTAACTATGGCTACACCTTC. Protein sequence: CASSYQGAPNYGYTF.

V is TRBV5-4 and J is TRBJ2-3; perhaps TRBD2 as D (5 bases). Per the germline V gene, CDR1 is SGHNT and CDR2 is YYREEE (reference sequence). The CDR3 has 14 amino acids. Trimming stripped 2 bases from V and 2 bases from J, with 9 bases between. The CDR3 nucleotides read TGTGCCAGCAGCTTCCTGGACTCCACAGATACGCAGTATTTT. Residues: CASSFLDSTDTQYF.

V and J are TRBV4-1 and TRBJ2-5; TRBD2 aligns across 7 bases. CDR3 length equals 15 residues. CDR1 MGHRA and CDR2 YSYEKL come from the germline V gene. V gave up 5 bases and J gave up 2 bases; unmatched junction bases: 8. The CDR3 loop is CASSYNGLVQETQYF. As DNA, the CDR3 is TGCGCCAGCAGCTATAATGGACTAGTACAAGAGACCCAGTACTTC.

This chain links TRBV2 with TRBJ2-1; D gene ambiguous. Germline loops: CDR1 SNHLY, CDR2 FYNNEI. The V and J ends lost 8 bases and 5 bases respectively, with 10 bases between them. This CDR3 spans 12 amino acids. The CDR3 DNA sequence: TGTGCCAGCCATGCAGGAGACAATGAGCAGTTCTTC. The encoded protein is CASHAGDNEQFF.

The chain recombines TRBV7-8 with TRBJ1-5; TRBD1 might be the D (5 bases). Germline values: CDR1 SGHVS, CDR2 FQNEAQ. With 5 bases removed from V and 7 bases from J, the gap between germline ends came to 15 bases. This CDR3 is 14 amino acids long. CDR3 nucleotide sequence: TGTGCCAGCAGCCCGGGGACGGGAAAGCAGCCCCAGCATTTT. Amino acid sequence: CASSPGTGKQPQHF.

The chain recombines TRBV11-2 with TRBJ1-1, with D possibly being TRBD1 (6 bases). The V end was cut by 5 bases, the J end by 3 bases, with 16 bases between. This CDR3 comprises 15 residues. Germline CDR1 is SGHAT and CDR2 is FQNNGV. In nucleotides, the CDR3 is TGTGCCAGCAGCCGAATCCCACAGGGACACACTGAAGCTTTCTTT. Residues: CASSRIPQGHTEAFF.

V is TRBV5-6 and J is TRBJ1-2, with 10 bases matching TRBD1. V shed 3 bases and J 3 bases; nucleotides not matched to a gene: 5. The CDR3 has 15 residues. Looked up from germline, CDR1 is SGHDT and CDR2 is YYEEEE. In DNA, the CDR3 is TGTGCCAGCAGCTCAGACAGGGGGCCTTACTATGGCTACACCTTC. As protein: CASSSDRGPYYGYTF.

V and J are TRBV2 and TRBJ2-3; 10 nucleotides agree with TRBD2. Germline CDR1 and CDR2: SNHLY and FYNNEI. The CDR3 spans 15 residues. J was trimmed by 8 bases and V by 8 bases; bases with no gene match: 13. The CDR3 coding sequence is TGTGCCAGCGGACTAGCGGAGAGACGGTCCTCTACGCAGTATTTT. Translating gives CASGLAERRSSTQYF.

The chain combines TRBV5-6 with TRBJ2-1; D tentatively reads TRBD1 or TRBD2 (5 bases each). Germline-derived CDR1 and CDR2 are SGHDT and YYEEEE. The CDR3 contains 14 residues. The ends were cut back, 3 bases at V and 3 bases at J, with 10 bases in the middle. The DNA of the CDR3 is TGTGCCAGCAGCTGGGACGGGGACTACAATGAGCAGTTCTTC. Protein: CASSWDGDYNEQFF.

The rearrangement joins TRBV6-8 to TRBJ1-3; no definite D call. The CDR3 spans 16 residues. Trimming removed 6 bases at V and 2 bases at J, with 17 bases between. The V gene's germline CDR1 is MNHGY and CDR2 SAAAGT. The CDR3 spells CASSRGRIPAGNTIYF. The CDR3 DNA is TGTGCCAGCAGCCGCGGGCGGATACCTGCTGGAAACACCATATATTTT.

This chain links TRBV4-1 with TRBJ2-5; tentatively, D is TRBD1 or TRBD2 (6 bases each). This CDR3 is built from 14 residues. Trimming removed 6 bases from V and 7 bases from J, with 18 bases in between. CDR1 and CDR2 from the germline V gene are MGHRA and YSYEKL. CDR3 in amino acids: CASRSPGEEGTQYF. The CDR3 nucleotides read TGCGCCAGCAGATCACCAGGGGAGGAGGGGACCCAGTACTTC.

J is TRBJ2-1 and V is TRBV28; the D gene is possibly TRBD2 (6 bases). CDR1 is MDHEN, CDR2 SYDVKM, per germline. V was clipped by 3 bases and J by 4 bases, with 13 bases between them. The CDR3 totals 15 residues. The CDR3 DNA is TGTGCCAGCAGTTTGGTAGGTAGCGGTTACAATGAGCAGTTCTTC. This codes for CASSLVGSGYNEQFF.

A note on this clone: The same CDR3 is also encoded by other DNA sequences in this sample. The chain has TRBV7-9 and TRBJ1-2; tentative D call: TRBD1 (5 bases). The CDR3 is made up of 14 amino acids. Germline V gene lookup returns CDR1 SEHNR and CDR2 FQNEAQ (reference sequence). The V and J ends lost 3 bases and 3 bases respectively, with 11 bases between them. The CDR3 DNA is TGTGCCAGCAGCTTCTGGGGCGCGGACTATGGCTACACCTTC. Its translation: CASSFWGADYGYTF.

The chain joins TRBV6-5 to TRBJ2-1; 11 nucleotides align to TRBD2. CDR3 length: 15 amino acids. V lost 5 bases, J lost 9 bases, and 9 bases stayed unmatched. CDR1 MNHEY and CDR2 SVGAGI come from the germline V gene. The CDR3 region is CASSPVAGGLGEQFF. The DNA for the CDR3 is TGTGCCAGCAGTCCCGTAGCGGGAGGGCTGGGTGAGCAGTTCTTC.

The V gene is TRBV2, the J gene TRBJ1-2; weak D call: TRBD1 (6 bases). This CDR3 has 17 residues. The germline V gene encodes CDR1 SNHLY and CDR2 FYNNEI. Between the trimmed V and J ends, which lost 5 bases and 0 bases, there was a span of 19 bases. The CDR3 nucleotides are TGTGCCAGCAGTCCACCCGGGGGCAACTACCCTAACTATGGCTACACCTTC. Protein sequence: CASSPPGGNYPNYGYTF.

The chain carries TRBV11-2 and TRBJ2-7; D possibly corresponds to TRBD1 (5 bases). Trimming shortened V by 5 bases and J by 6 bases, and 11 bases separated the two germline ends. CDR1 and CDR2 from the germline V gene are SGHAT and FQNNGV. CDR3 length: 12 residues. CDR3 residues: CASSVDRGEQYF. The CDR3 DNA reads as TGTGCCAGCAGCGTCGACAGAGGCGAGCAGTACTTC. Drawing the rest from reference TRBV11-2 and TRBJ2-7, the complete variable domain is EAGVAQSPRYKIIEKRQSVAFWCNPISGHATLYWYQQILGQGPKLLIQFQNNGVVDDSQLPKDRFSAERLKGVDSTLKIQPAKLEDSAVYLCASSVDRGEQYFGPGTRLTVT.

In the case of this clone: Other DNA sequences from this sample encode an identical CDR3 as well. The rearrangement links TRBV11-2 to TRBJ2-5, with D possibly being TRBD1 (5 bases). CDR1 and CDR2 from the germline V gene are SGHAT and FQNNGV. Trimming pared 5 bases from V and 4 bases from J, leaving 11 bases between. CDR3 size: 13 residues. The CDR3 DNA reads TGTGCCAGCAGCCTCGGGCAGGGAGAGACCCAGTACTTC. Amino acid sequence: CASSLGQGETQYF.

The chain uses TRBV6-5 and TRBJ1-1; possible D gene TRBD1, 5 bases. The germline gives CDR1 MNHEY, CDR2 SVGAGI. The germline V and J ends were trimmed by 6 bases and 7 bases, with 18 bases remaining between them. This CDR3 has 14 residues. The CDR3 bases are TGTGCCAGCAGATCCTCGGGACGGATGATTGAAGCTTTCTTT. The encoded protein is CASRSSGRMIEAFF.

V and J are TRBV5-1 and TRBJ2-1; TRBD2 aligns across 7 bases. V lost 5 bases and J lost 9; bases outside the gene matches: 11. There are 14 residues in the CDR3. Looked up from germline, CDR1 is SGHRS and CDR2 is YFSETQ. CDR3 sequence: CASSREAAAGEQFF. CDR3 in DNA: TGCGCCAGCAGTCGGGAGGCAGCCGCCGGTGAGCAGTTCTTC.

This chain joins TRBV28 and TRBJ2-1, with no clear D. The CDR3 has 12 residues. V lost 3 bases to trimming and J lost 7 bases, with 7 bases between them. Germline V gene data show CDR1 as MDHEN and CDR2 as SYDVKM. The CDR3 here is CASSFDLNEQFF. The CDR3 DNA is TGTGCCAGCAGTTTTGATTTGAATGAGCAGTTCTTC.

This clone was seen a handful of times. The rearrangement links TRBV5-1 to TRBJ1-1; D ambiguous. Germline CDR1 and CDR2: SGHRS and YFSETQ. V gave up 1 base and J gave up 7 bases, with 11 bases separating them. The CDR3 contains 13 residues. This CDR3 is CASSLRGQVEAFF. The CDR3, as DNA: TGCGCCAGCAGCTTGAGAGGGCAGGTTGAAGCTTTCTTT.

In DNA, the CDR3 is TGTGCCAGTAATGAGGGAGGAGGCCGTGAAGCTTTCTTT. Its translation: CASNEGGGREAFF. The V and J genes are TRBV19 and TRBJ1-1, with D hard to call. This CDR3 region has 13 residues. Trimming stripped 7 bases from V and 7 bases from J, with 16 bases between. Germline V lookup: CDR1 LNHDA, CDR2 SQIVND (reference sequence).

The J gene is TRBJ2-2, the V gene TRBV18, with D uncertain. Trimming shortened V by 3 bases and J by 2 bases, and 7 bases separated the two germline ends. Germline V gene sequence: CDR1 KGHSH, CDR2 LQKENI. The CDR3 loop spans 14 amino acids. The CDR3 DNA reads as TGTGCCAGCTCACCTAGGACCAACACCGGGGAGCTGTTTTTT. Protein product: CASSPRTNTGELFF.

The chain joins TRBV5-1 to TRBJ2-2; weak D call: TRBD1 (6 bases). This CDR3 contains 14 residues. CDR1 is SGHRS and CDR2 is YFSETQ in the germline V gene. The V gene lost 3 bases and the J gene lost 6 bases, with 12 bases spanning the gap. The CDR3 DNA sequence: TGCGCCAGCAGCTCAGGACAGAGCGCCGGGGAGCTGTTTTTT. Protein: CASSSGQSAGELFF.

This clone was picked up one time. This sequence joins TRBV4-1 and TRBJ2-1, with 9 bases fitting TRBD2. Germline values: CDR1 MGHRA, CDR2 YSYEKL. The CDR3 consists of 16 residues. The junction had 5 bases not matched to a gene; V was cut back by 1 base and J by 4 bases. The chain's CDR3 is CASSQAGTSYYNEQFF. The CDR3 nucleotides are TGCGCCAGCAGCCAAGCCGGGACTAGCTATTACAATGAGCAGTTCTTC.

This chain connects TRBV5-1 to TRBJ2-3; D not resolved. V was cut by 3 bases and J by 5 bases, with 13 bases left in between. The CDR3 has 14 amino acids. Germline V gives CDR1 SGHRS, CDR2 YFSETQ. The CDR3 nucleotides are TGCGCCAGCAGCTCGGTGACGGCTGGAGATACGCAGTATTTT. This sequence encodes CASSSVTAGDTQYF.

The chain has TRBV28 and TRBJ2-2; 8 bases line up with TRBD2. Per germline, CDR1 MDHEN and CDR2 SYDVKM. The CDR3 is made up of 14 amino acids. The ends lost 3 bases at V and 5 bases at J; junction bases unmatched: 2. CDR3 in amino acids: CASSFVAGTGELFF. The DNA for the CDR3 is TGTGCCAGCAGTTTTGTAGCGGGGACCGGGGAGCTGTTTTTT.

J is TRBJ1-2 and V is TRBV9; 8 positions match TRBD1. The ends lost 4 bases at V and 7 bases at J; junction bases unmatched: 12. Germline V gives CDR1 SGDLS, CDR2 YYNGEE. The CDR3 extends over 15 amino acids. The CDR3, as DNA: TGTGCCAGCAGCATAAGACCGACAGGGGCGGGTGGCTACACCTTC. This sequence encodes CASSIRPTGAGGYTF. Drawing the rest from reference TRBV9 and TRBJ1-2, the complete variable domain is DSGVTQTPKHLITATGQRVTLRCSPRSGDLSVYWYQQSLDQGLQFLIQYYNGEERAKGNILERFSAQQFPDLHSELNLSSLELGDSALYFCASSIRPTGAGGYTFGSGTRLTVV.

The V gene is TRBV11-1, the J gene TRBJ2-5; D ambiguous. V lost 1 base and J lost 5, with 5 bases in between. Germline CDR1 SGHAT, CDR2 FQDESV (reference sequence). The CDR3 loop spans 12 amino acids. The CDR3 reads CASSLGSETQYF. The CDR3 DNA is TGTGCCAGCAGCTTAGGTTCGGAGACCCAGTACTTC.